The T cell receptor (beta chain) described here comes from a study of blood T cell repertoires in COVID-19. At the level of the study: Both acute and convalescent COVID-19 samples were obtained from the United States, Italy and Spain.

Living in roughly 23 US areas, the participants were between roughly 18 and 95 years of age. Shortly before study entry, within 2 weeks, exposed participants had met a COVID-19 case. Assay: immunoSEQ multiplex PCR; the TCRdb copy retains only in-frame clones and omits some. The sample has 120,000 to 150,000 clones; under 85% are singletons. CDR1 MNHEY and CDR2 SMNVEV come from the germline V gene (reference sequence). This CDR3 has 13 residues. V lost 5 bases, J lost 6 bases, and 11 bases lay in between. What was sequenced was PBMCs or T cells enriched from blood (not recorded which). The chain combines TRBV27 with TRBJ2-1; D is undetermined. The receptor comes from a woman younger than 30 who had been exposed to COVID-19. CDR3 region: CASSREALNEQFF. The DNA for the CDR3 is TGTGCCAGCAGTCGTGAGGCCCTCAATGAGCAGTTCTTC.